Listed here are 5 T cell receptor beta chains from one sample, sequenced in a study of T cells in Graves' hyperthyroidism and ophthalmopathy. Amplified TCR beta CDR3 regions derived from RNA transcripts. The primer set for the first-round RT-PCR of the TCR CDR3 was HTBI. TCRdb fed the multiplex PCR reads into MiXCR, producing one record per CDR3 protein. The repertoire includes about 290,000 distinct CDR3 sequences, approximately 15% of them detected once, and 7.9% sits in the top ten. The sample was blood. Source of these receptors: a woman aged 40-49 years with Graves' hyperthyroidism.

This clonotype was detected ten times or more. V is TRBV20-1 and J is TRBJ1-1; possible D gene TRBD1, 5 bases. There are 13 residues in the CDR3. V lost 3 bases to trimming and J lost 4 bases, with 12 bases between them. Germline V gene lookup returns CDR1 DFQATT and CDR2 SNEGSKA (reference sequence). The CDR3 DNA sequence: TGCAGTGCTAGGGGCAGGGAGGTCACTGAAGCTTTCTTT. Amino acids: CSARGREVTEAFF.

This clonotype was recorded at least ten times. CDR3 nucleotide sequence: TGTGCCAGCAGCCAAGTATTTGGGAACACTGAAGCTTTCTTT. Its translation: CASSQVFGNTEAFF. The rearrangement links TRBV3-1 to TRBJ1-1; D unclear. Germline V CDR1 and CDR2: LGHDT, YNNKEL (reference sequence). V lost 1 base and J 1 base, leaving 7 bases between the germline ends. CDR3 length equals 14 residues.

This clonotype was seen ten or more times. The J gene is TRBJ2-3, the V gene TRBV6-1, with D perhaps TRBD1 (5 bases). V lost 8 bases to trimming and J lost 0 bases, with 12 bases between them. The germline CDR1 and CDR2 sequences are MNHNS and SASEGT. The CDR3 sequence is 14 residues long. CDR3 region: CASGRQTSTDTQYF. Here the CDR3 DNA reads TGTGCCAGCGGTAGACAGACGAGCACAGATACGCAGTATTTT.

This clonotype was seen many times. This chain connects TRBV29-1 to TRBJ1-1, with D uncertain. Per the germline V gene, CDR1 is SQVTM and CDR2 is ANQGSEA. This CDR3 has 13 residues. The germline V and J ends were trimmed by 6 bases and 1 base, with 12 bases remaining between them. The CDR3 region is CSVFRTGNTEAFF. CDR3 coding DNA: TGCAGCGTGTTTAGGACGGGGAACACTGAAGCTTTCTTT.

V gene TRBV20-1 combines with J gene TRBJ2-4, with 12 bases fitting TRBD2. V shed 6 bases, J shed 7 bases, and the junction held 7 bases outside the gene matches. CDR1 and CDR2 (germline): DFQATT, SNEGSKA (reference sequence). This CDR3 has 14 residues. CDR3: CSAPPGTSGNIQYF. CDR3 DNA: TGCAGTGCCCCCCCCGGGACTAGCGGGAACATTCAGTACTTC.